This TCR beta chain was profiled in a study of T cell changes during pregnancy in multiple sclerosis. Method: immunoSEQ multiplex PCR; TCRdb's copy keeps in-frame clones and lacks some. This sample yields 90,000 to 100,000 clones, of which over 80% are seen a single time; approximately 4.5% belongs to the top ten. Between the trimmed V and J ends, which lost 0 bases and 6 bases, there was a span of 6 bases. Germline V gene lookup returns CDR1 SGDLS and CDR2 YYNGEE. The CDR3 consists of 12 residues. This clonotype originated in a female donor with multiple sclerosis, enrolled in a pregnancy study. The chain joins TRBV9 to TRBJ1-2, with D possibly TRBD1 on 5 matching bases. The specimen was peripheral blood, collected in the first trimester of pregnancy. The CDR3 spells CASSVGGHGYTF. The CDR3 region has the DNA TGTGCCAGCAGCGTAGGGGGCCATGGCTACACCTTC.